This TCR beta chain is drawn from a study of T cell responses to AZD1222 COVID-19 vaccine. Notes on this clone: No antigen is known for it.

Second-dose intervals of approximately 4 or approximately 12 weeks were pooled. The CDR3 is 15 amino acids. Trimming took 1 base from V and 4 from J; bases not matched to a gene: 5. Germline CDR1 reads LGHNA; CDR2 reads YNFKEQ. The method was immunoSEQ multiplex PCR; TCRdb's version includes in-frame clones alone and lacks a portion of them. The sample yields about 110,000 clones, over 85% seen once. Findings and caveats of the study: Breadth and depth of Spike-specific TCRs rose after two AZD1222 doses. Possibly, clonal diversity was underestimated; donors were largely white British and included more females. Repertoires were obtained only post-peak T cell response.

J is TRBJ1-2 and V is TRBV4-2, with 8 bases fitting TRBD1. Sequenced here: peripheral blood, sampled 28 days after the second AZD1222 dose. The receptor's source is an adult who received the AZD1222 COVID-19 vaccine. In nucleotides, the CDR3 is TGTGCCAGCAGCCAAGCAGGGGGCGCCGGCTATGGCTACACCTTC. Its translation: CASSQAGGAGYGYTF.